This T cell receptor beta chain was sequenced during a study of control samples from healthy donors and cancer patients. In this sample, this clone turned up once. TCRdb keeps only in-frame clones here, not all; method: immunoSEQ multiplex PCR. The table lists 70,000 to 100,000 clones, roughly 91% of them singletons, with approximately 18% in the top ten. CDR1 and CDR2 (germline): ENHRY, SYGVKD. V was shortened by 4 bases and J by 5 bases, with 15 bases between the two germline ends. The CDR3 spans 15 residues. Sequenced sample: blood. The J gene is TRBJ2-1, the V gene TRBV10-3; D gene ambiguous. This clonotype originated in a man aged 45 to 65 in good health. Written as DNA, the CDR3 is TGTGCCATCAGTGTCCAAGGGTCGGTCAACAATGAGCAGTTCTTC. Translated, it gives CAISVQGSVNNEQFF.